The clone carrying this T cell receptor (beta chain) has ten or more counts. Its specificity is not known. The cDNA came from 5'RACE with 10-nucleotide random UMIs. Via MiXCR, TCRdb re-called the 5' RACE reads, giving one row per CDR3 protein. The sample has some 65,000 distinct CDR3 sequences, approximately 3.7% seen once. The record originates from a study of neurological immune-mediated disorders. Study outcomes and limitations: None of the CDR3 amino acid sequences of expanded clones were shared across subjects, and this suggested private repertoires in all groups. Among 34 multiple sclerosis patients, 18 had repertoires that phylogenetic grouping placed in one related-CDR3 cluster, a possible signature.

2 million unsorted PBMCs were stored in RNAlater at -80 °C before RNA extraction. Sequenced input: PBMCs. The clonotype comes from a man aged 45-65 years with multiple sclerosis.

The CDR3 nucleotides read TGCGCCAGCAGCTTGACTAGCGGGGCATACAATGAGCAGTTCTTC. Its translation: CASSLTSGAYNEQFF. This chain connects TRBV5-1 to TRBJ2-1; 10 nucleotides match TRBD2. The germline gives CDR1 SGHRS, CDR2 YFSETQ. The CDR3 sequence is 15 residues long. The J segment lost 4 bases and the V segment lost 1 base, leaving 2 bases of the junction unmatched.